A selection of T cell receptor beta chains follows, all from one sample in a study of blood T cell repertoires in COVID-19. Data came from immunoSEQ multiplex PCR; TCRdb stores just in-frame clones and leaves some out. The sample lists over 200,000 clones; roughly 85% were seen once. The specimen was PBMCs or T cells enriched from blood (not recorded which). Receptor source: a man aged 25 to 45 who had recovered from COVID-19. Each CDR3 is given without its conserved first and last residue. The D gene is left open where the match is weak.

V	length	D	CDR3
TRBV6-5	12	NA	ASNHGEKGQPQH
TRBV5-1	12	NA	ASSLAGLGTEAF
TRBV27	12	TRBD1	ASSDLGQDYGYT
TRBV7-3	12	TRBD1	ASSAQGAGSPLH
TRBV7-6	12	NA	ASSWTDGKETQY
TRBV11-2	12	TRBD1	ASSRPDRAFGQY
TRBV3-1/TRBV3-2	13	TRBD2	ASSQSSGGRAVSF
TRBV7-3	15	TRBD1	ASSPRTGGVGTGELF
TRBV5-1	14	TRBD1	ASSLTAVTGYNEQF
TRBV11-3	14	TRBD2	ASSPNSGRGADTQY
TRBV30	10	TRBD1	AWDRGMTEAF
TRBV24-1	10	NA	ATSVRLDEQF
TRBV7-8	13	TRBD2	ASSERLAGRETQY
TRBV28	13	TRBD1	ASHRGNSYNSPLH
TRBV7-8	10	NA	ASSPGLPGYT
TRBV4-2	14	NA	ASKTSTRVSGVLVR
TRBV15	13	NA	ATSRGRDSSYEQY
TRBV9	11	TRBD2	ASSWEGTDTQY
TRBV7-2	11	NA	ASSPPGQETQY
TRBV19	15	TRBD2	ASSPPGGGAGTGELF
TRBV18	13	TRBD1	ASSTTGTAEETQY
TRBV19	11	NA	ASSIEQAYEQY
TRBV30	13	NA	AWSVRGVGTDTQY
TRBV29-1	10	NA	SVDGTATEAF